A single sample gave rise to the 3 T cell receptor beta chains below, sequenced in a study of blood T cell repertoires in COVID-19. Only in-frame clones appear in the TCRdb table, and some are missing; sequencing was by immunoSEQ multiplex PCR. The sample carries about 180,000 clones, about 86% recorded once. The material sequenced was peripheral blood. The source of these receptors is a man between 65 and 85 years old with active or convalescent COVID-19.

The chain couples TRBV5-1 to TRBJ1-2, with 7 nucleotides matching TRBD1. Germline lookup yields CDR1 SGHRS and CDR2 YFSETQ. The CDR3 has 13 amino acids. The V gene end was trimmed by 0 bases and the J gene end by 7 bases; junction bases not matched to a gene: 3. The CDR3 loop is CASSLDRGGGYTF. The CDR3 DNA is TGCGCCAGCAGCTTGGACAGGGGAGGTGGCTACACCTTC.

The CDR3 loop is CASRTGAQYNSPLHF. CDR3 sequence (DNA): TGTGCCAGCAGGACAGGGGCCCAATATAATTCACCCCTCCACTTT. The gene calls are TRBV6-5 and TRBJ1-6, with 8 bases lining up with TRBD1. The CDR3 is made up of 15 amino acids. Unmatched junction bases numbered 5, after V lost 6 bases and J lost 4 bases. The germline CDR1 and CDR2 sequences are MNHEY and SVGAGI.

The V gene is TRBV6-2 or TRBV6-3, the J gene TRBJ1-2; TRBD1 aligns across 9 bases. V lost 4 bases, J lost 13 bases, and 16 bases stayed unmatched. The germline V gene has CDR1 MNHEY and CDR2 SVGEGT. This CDR3 comprises 15 residues. Here the CDR3 reads CASSSPGQGDPTGTF. The CDR3 coding sequence is TGTGCCAGCAGTTCCCCGGGACAGGGCGACCCTACAGGCACCTTC.